The entry below describes one T cell receptor (beta chain). This record comes from a study of blood T cell repertoires in COVID-19. Germline trimming cut 5 bases from V and 4 bases from J; bases unmatched to any gene: 17. The CDR3 covers 20 residues. Germline CDR1 SGHTA, CDR2 FQGTGA. The assay was immunoSEQ multiplex PCR, and TCRdb's table has in-frame clones only and misses some. This sample carries around 200,000 clones, 85% to 90% of them seen once, and the ten largest clones take less than 4.5%. This TCR came from a man aged 45-65 years with acute or convalescent COVID-19. The rearrangement joins TRBV7-3 to TRBJ2-1; 13 nucleotides match TRBD2. The sequencing input was peripheral blood. Here the CDR3 reads CASSPIAGLAGPTVYNEQFF. CDR3 in DNA: TGTGCCAGCAGCCCCATCGCGGGACTAGCGGGGCCTACCGTGTACAATGAGCAGTTCTTC.